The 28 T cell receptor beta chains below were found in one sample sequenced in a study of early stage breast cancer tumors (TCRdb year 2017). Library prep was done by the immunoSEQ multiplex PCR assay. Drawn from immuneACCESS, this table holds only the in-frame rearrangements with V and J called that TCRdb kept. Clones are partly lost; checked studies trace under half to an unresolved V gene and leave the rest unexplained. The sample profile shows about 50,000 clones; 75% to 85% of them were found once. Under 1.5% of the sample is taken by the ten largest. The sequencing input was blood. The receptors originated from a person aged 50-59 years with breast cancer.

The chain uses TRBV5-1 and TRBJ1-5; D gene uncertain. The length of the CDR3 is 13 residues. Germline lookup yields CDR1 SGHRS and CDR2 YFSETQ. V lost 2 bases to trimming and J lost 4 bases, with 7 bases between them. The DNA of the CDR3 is TGCGCCAGCAGCTTCGTCGGAAATCAGCCCCAGCATTTT. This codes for CASSFVGNQPQHF.

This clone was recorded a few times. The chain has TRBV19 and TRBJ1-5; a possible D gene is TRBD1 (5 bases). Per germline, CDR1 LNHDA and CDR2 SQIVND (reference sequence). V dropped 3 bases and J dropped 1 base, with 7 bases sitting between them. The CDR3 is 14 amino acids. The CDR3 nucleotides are TGTGCCAGTAGTATGGGGGGGAGCAATCAGCCCCAGCATTTT. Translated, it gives CASSMGGSNQPQHF.

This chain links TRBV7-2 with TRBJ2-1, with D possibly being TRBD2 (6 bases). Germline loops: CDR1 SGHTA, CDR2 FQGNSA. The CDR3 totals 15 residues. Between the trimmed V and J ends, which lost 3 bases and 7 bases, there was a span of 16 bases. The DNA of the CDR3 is TGTGCCAGCAGCTTGGGGGACTTTGAGTGGAATGAGCAGTTCTTC. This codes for CASSLGDFEWNEQFF.

The chain's CDR3 is CASSLGSSGRAGLSTDTQYF. The CDR3 nucleotides are TGTGCCAGCAGCTTAGGTTCTAGCGGGAGGGCCGGACTTAGCACAGATACGCAGTATTTT. The chain joins TRBV7-8 to TRBJ2-3; TRBD2 aligns across 12 bases. Germline CDR1 is SGHVS and CDR2 is FQNEAQ. The CDR3 has 20 residues. With V trimmed by 1 base and J by 0 bases, 11 bases remained unmatched.

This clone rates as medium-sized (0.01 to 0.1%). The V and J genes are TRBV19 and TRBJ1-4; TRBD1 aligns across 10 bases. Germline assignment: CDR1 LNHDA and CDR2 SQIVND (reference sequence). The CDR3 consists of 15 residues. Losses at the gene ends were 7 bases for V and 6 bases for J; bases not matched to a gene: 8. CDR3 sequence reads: CASNEPGQGDEKLFF. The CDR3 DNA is TGTGCCAGTAACGAACCAGGACAGGGGGATGAAAAACTGTTTTTT.

The CDR3, as DNA: TGTGCCAGCAGCAACCCGGCTGGCGGGGGACCATACAATGAGCAGTTCTTC. Translation gives CASSNPAGGGPYNEQFF. The V call is TRBV7-2, the J call TRBJ2-1; 7 bases are a match to TRBD2. With V trimmed by 5 bases and J by 4 bases, 14 bases remained unmatched. This CDR3 is built from 17 residues. Germline CDR1 reads SGHTA; CDR2 reads FQGNSA.

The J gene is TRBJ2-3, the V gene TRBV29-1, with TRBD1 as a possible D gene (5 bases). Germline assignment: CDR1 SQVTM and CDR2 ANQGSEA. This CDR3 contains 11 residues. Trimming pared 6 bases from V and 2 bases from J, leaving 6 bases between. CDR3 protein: CSVGHTDTQYF. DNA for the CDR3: TGCAGCGTGGGGCACACAGATACGCAGTATTTT.

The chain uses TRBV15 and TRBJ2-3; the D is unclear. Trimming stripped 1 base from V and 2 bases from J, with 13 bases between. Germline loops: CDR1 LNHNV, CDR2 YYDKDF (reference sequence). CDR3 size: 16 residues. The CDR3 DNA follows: TGTGCCACCAGCAGAGGAATGGACCGGTTCACAGATACGCAGTATTTT. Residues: CATSRGMDRFTDTQYF.

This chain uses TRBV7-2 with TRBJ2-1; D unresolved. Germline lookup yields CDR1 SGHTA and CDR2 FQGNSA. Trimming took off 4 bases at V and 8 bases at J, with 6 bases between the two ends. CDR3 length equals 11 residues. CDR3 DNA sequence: TGTGCCAGCAGCTCATGGGATGAGCAGTTCTTC. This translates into CASSSWDEQFF.

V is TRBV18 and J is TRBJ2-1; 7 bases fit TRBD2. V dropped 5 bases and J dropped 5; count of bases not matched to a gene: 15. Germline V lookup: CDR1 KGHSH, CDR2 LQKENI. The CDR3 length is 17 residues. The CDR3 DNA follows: TGTGCCAGCTCAACAAGGGGACTTGCGGGAGAGGACAATGAGCAGTTCTTC. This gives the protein CASSTRGLAGEDNEQFF.

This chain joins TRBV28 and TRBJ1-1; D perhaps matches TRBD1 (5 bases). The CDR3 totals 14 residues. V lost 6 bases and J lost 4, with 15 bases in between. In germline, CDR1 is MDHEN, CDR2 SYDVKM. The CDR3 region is CASRPQRGGTEAFF. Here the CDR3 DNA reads TGTGCCAGCAGGCCTCAGAGGGGCGGCACTGAAGCTTTCTTT.

The CDR3 nucleotides are TGTGCCAGCAGCTCTGGTGGCAGGGAGGCTTTCTTT. Its translation is CASSSGGREAFF. This chain links TRBV7-9 with TRBJ1-1, with a possible D match to TRBD1 (5 bases). From germline, CDR1 is SEHNR and CDR2 FQNEAQ (reference sequence). This CDR3 region has 12 residues. V was shortened by 4 bases and J by 11 bases, with 14 bases between the two germline ends.

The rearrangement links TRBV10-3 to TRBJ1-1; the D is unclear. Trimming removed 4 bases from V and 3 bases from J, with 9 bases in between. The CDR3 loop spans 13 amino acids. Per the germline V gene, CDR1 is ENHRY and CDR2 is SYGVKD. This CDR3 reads CAISGTRDTEAFF. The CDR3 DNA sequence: TGTGCCATCAGTGGCACACGAGACACTGAAGCTTTCTTT.

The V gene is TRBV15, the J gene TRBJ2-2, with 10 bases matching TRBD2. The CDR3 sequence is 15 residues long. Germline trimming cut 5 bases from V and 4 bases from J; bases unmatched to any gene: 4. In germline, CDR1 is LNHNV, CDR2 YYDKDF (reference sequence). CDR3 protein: CATSRSGGATGELFF. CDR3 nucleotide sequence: TGTGCCACCAGCCGAAGCGGGGGGGCCACCGGGGAGCTGTTTTTT.

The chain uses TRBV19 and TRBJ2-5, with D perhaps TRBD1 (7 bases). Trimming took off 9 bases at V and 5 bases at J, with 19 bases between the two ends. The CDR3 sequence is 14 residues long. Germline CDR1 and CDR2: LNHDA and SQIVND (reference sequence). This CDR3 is CASSRGAGWETQYF. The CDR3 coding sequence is TGTGCCAGCTCCAGGGGGGCAGGGTGGGAGACCCAGTACTTC.

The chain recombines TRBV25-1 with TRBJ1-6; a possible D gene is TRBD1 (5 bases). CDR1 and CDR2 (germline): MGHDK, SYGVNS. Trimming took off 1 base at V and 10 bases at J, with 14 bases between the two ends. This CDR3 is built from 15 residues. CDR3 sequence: CASSESLSGRSPLHF. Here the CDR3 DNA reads TGTGCCAGCAGTGAATCCCTATCAGGGCGGTCACCCCTCCACTTT.

CDR3 in amino acids: CASSQGTATIQYF. The CDR3 DNA follows: TGTGCCAGCAGCCAAGGGACCGCGACCATTCAGTACTTC. The genes are TRBV14 and TRBJ2-4; D call uncertain. The V gene lost 1 base and the J gene lost 9 bases, with 10 bases spanning the gap. This CDR3 region has 13 residues. Per germline, CDR1 SGHDN and CDR2 FVKESK.

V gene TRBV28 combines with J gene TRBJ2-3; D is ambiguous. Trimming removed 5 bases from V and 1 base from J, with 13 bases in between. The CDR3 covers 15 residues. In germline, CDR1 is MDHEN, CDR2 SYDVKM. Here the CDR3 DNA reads TGTGCCAGCAGTCCAACTGGTCTAGGCACAGATACGCAGTATTTT. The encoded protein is CASSPTGLGTDTQYF.

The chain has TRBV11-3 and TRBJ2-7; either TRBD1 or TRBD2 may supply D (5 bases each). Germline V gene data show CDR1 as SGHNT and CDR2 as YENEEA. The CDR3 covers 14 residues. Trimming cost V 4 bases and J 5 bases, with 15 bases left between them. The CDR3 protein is CASSSLWGSHEQYF. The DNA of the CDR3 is TGTGCCAGCAGCTCCCTTTGGGGGTCTCACGAGCAGTACTTC.

The CDR3 bases are TGTGCCAGCAGTACGTACTATGTAGCGGGGGTAAGCTCCTACAATGAGCAGTTCTTC. Protein sequence: CASSTYYVAGVSSYNEQFF. The V gene is TRBV28, the J gene TRBJ2-1; 9 bases line up with TRBD2. The CDR3 consists of 19 residues. The J segment lost 0 bases and the V segment lost 5 bases, leaving 14 bases of the junction unmatched. The germline V gene has CDR1 MDHEN and CDR2 SYDVKM.

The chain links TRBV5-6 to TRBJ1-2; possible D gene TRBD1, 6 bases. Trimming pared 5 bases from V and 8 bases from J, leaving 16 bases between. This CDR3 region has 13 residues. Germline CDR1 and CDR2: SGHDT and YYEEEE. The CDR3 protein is CASRQTGVDGYTF. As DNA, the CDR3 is TGTGCCAGCAGACAGACAGGAGTTGACGGCTACACCTTC.

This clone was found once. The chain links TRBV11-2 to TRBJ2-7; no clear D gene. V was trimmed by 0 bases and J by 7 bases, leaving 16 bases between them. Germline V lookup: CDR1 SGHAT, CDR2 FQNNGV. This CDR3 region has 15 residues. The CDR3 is CASSLDTWKTEEQYF. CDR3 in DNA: TGTGCCAGCAGCTTAGATACATGGAAAACTGAAGAGCAGTACTTC.

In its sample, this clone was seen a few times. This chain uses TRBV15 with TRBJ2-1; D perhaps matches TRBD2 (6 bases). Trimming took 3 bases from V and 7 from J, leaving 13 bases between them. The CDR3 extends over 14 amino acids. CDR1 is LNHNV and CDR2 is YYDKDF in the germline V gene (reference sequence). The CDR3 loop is CATSRERAGNEQFF. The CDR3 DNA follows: TGTGCCACCAGCAGGGAGAGGGCGGGGAATGAGCAGTTCTTC.

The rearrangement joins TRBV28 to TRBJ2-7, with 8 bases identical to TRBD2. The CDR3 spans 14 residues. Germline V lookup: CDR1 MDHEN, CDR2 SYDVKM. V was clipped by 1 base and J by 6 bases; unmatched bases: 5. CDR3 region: CASSLFAGGGEQYF. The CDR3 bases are TGTGCCAGCAGTTTATTTGCGGGGGGAGGCGAGCAGTACTTC.

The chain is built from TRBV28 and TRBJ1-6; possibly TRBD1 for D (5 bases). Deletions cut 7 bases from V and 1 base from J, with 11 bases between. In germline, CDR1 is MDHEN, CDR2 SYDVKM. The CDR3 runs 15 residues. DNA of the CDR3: TGTGCCAGCAAGGACAACGAATCCTATAATTCACCCCTCCACTTT. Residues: CASKDNESYNSPLHF.

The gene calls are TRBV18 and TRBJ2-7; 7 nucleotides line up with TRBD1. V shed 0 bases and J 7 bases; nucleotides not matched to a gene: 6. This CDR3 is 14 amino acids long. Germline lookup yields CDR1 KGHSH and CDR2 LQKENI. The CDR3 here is CASSPPDRVREQYF. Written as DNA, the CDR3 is TGTGCCAGCTCACCACCCGACAGGGTGAGGGAGCAGTACTTC.

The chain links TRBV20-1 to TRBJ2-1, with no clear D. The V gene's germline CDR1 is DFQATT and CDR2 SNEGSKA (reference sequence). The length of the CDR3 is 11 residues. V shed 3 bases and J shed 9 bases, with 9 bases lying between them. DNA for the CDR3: TGCAGTGCTAGCCCCTTAGGTGAGCAGTTCTTC. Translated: CSASPLGEQFF.

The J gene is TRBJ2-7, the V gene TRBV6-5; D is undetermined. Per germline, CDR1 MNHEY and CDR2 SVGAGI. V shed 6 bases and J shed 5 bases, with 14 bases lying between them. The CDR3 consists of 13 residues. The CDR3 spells CASRSTLSDEQYF. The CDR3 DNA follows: TGTGCCAGCAGGTCTACCCTTTCCGACGAGCAGTACTTC.